The 27 T cell receptor beta chains listed next were all sequenced from one sample in a study of blood T cell repertoires in COVID-19. The method was immunoSEQ multiplex PCR; TCRdb's version includes in-frame clones alone and lacks a portion of them. Of around 110,000 clones listed, 82% are singletons. Sequencing was done on a sample of peripheral blood. The receptors come from a man between 70 and 80 years old with acute or convalescent COVID-19.

V gene TRBV3-1 (or the pseudogene TRBV3-2) combines with J gene TRBJ2-1; TRBD2 agrees at 9 bases. CDR1 and CDR2 from the germline V gene are LGHDT and YNNKEL (reference sequence). The trim removed 4 bases at V and 8 bases at J, leaving 9 bases unmatched. The CDR3 totals 15 residues. Written as DNA, the CDR3 is TGTGCCAGCAGCCCCTCCGGGACTAGCATGGATGAGCAGTTCTTC. Translation: CASSPSGTSMDEQFF.

This clone appeared a single time. The chain uses TRBV2 and TRBJ1-1, with D possibly TRBD1 on 6 matching bases. V was shortened by 6 bases and J by 1 base, with 9 bases between the two germline ends. Per the germline V gene, CDR1 is SNHLY and CDR2 is FYNNEI. CDR3 length: 13 amino acids. CDR3 protein: CASSGQQNTEAFF. DNA for the CDR3: TGTGCCAGCAGCGGACAGCAGAACACTGAAGCTTTCTTT.

The CDR3 is CASSPGLAAEQFF. CDR3 DNA sequence: TGTGCCAGCTCACCCGGACTAGCGGCGGAGCAGTTCTTC. The rearrangement links TRBV18 to TRBJ2-1; TRBD2 agrees at 10 bases. The CDR3 runs 13 residues. CDR1 and CDR2 (germline): KGHSH, LQKENI. V gave up 3 bases and J gave up 10 bases; unmatched junction bases: 3.

CDR3: CASSLGRRSSYEQYF. CDR3 DNA: TGTGCCAGCAGCTTAGGGAGGAGGAGCTCCTACGAGCAGTACTTC. The rearrangement joins TRBV7-8 to TRBJ2-7, with D possibly TRBD2 on 5 matching bases. Trimming removed 1 base from V and 0 bases from J, with 10 bases in between. Germline V lookup: CDR1 SGHVS, CDR2 FQNEAQ. CDR3 length: 15 residues.

The chain recombines TRBV9 with TRBJ1-4, with 10 bases aligning to TRBD1. CDR1 is SGDLS and CDR2 is YYNGEE in the germline V gene. The CDR3 is made up of 16 amino acids. Trimming took 3 bases from V and 5 from J; bases not matched to a gene: 7. CDR3: CASSAWTGGSNEKLFF. In DNA form, the CDR3 reads TGTGCCAGCAGCGCTTGGACAGGGGGAAGCAATGAAAAACTGTTTTTT.

The V call is TRBV15, the J call TRBJ1-1; D possibly corresponds to TRBD1 (6 bases). Germline CDR1 is LNHNV and CDR2 is YYDKDF (reference sequence). The ends were cut back, 0 bases at V and 5 bases at J, with 13 bases in the middle. The CDR3 has 15 residues. The CDR3 coding sequence is TGTGCCACCAGCAGAGATTCAGGGGTAAGGACTGAAGCTTTCTTT. Protein: CATSRDSGVRTEAFF.

The chain uses TRBV5-4 and TRBJ2-1; D might be TRBD2 (7 bases). V was pared by 3 bases and J by 0 bases, with 16 bases between. The CDR3 consists of 17 residues. The germline V gene has CDR1 SGHNT and CDR2 YYREEE (reference sequence). The CDR3 reads CASSSAGGGSSYNEQFF. CDR3 nucleotides: TGTGCCAGCAGCTCGGCTGGGGGCGGGAGCTCCTACAATGAGCAGTTCTTC.

The chain combines TRBV30 with TRBJ2-7; 7 bases align to TRBD2. In germline, CDR1 is GTSNPN, CDR2 SVGIG (reference sequence). The ends lost 5 bases at V and 7 bases at J; junction bases unmatched: 11. This CDR3 has 13 residues. CDR3 coding DNA: TGTGCCTGGTGCGGTGGGAGGGTTCGTGAGCAGTACTTC. Residues: CAWCGGRVREQYF.

This chain uses TRBV2 with TRBJ1-2; the match to TRBD1 covers 7 bases. The germline V gene encodes CDR1 SNHLY and CDR2 FYNNEI. Germline trimming cut 7 bases from V and 8 bases from J; bases unmatched to any gene: 10. The CDR3 length is 13 residues. This CDR3 is CASTYPTGRGYTF. CDR3 coding DNA: TGTGCCAGCACCTATCCGACAGGGAGAGGCTACACCTTC. The full variable domain, completed using reference TRBV2 and TRBJ1-2, is EPEVTQTPSHQVTQMGQEVILRCVPISNHLYFYWYRQILGQKVEFLVSFYNNEISEKSEIFDDQFSVERPDGSNFTLKIRSTKLEDSAMYFCASTYPTGRGYTFGSGTRLTVV.

This rearrangement joins TRBV5-1 to TRBJ2-1; the D gene is possibly TRBD2 (5 bases). The CDR3 length is 13 residues. Germline CDR1 SGHRS, CDR2 YFSETQ. Trimming pared 3 bases from V and 7 bases from J, leaving 11 bases between. CDR3 in amino acids: CASSSQLGNEQFF. In DNA form, the CDR3 reads TGCGCCAGCAGCTCACAACTAGGGAATGAGCAGTTCTTC.

The gene calls are TRBV25-1 and TRBJ1-2; 8 bases match TRBD1. The ends lost 6 bases at V and 4 bases at J; junction bases unmatched: 13. Germline V CDR1 and CDR2: MGHDK, SYGVNS. CDR3 length: 16 residues. The CDR3 loop is CASSAEGTGLGYGYTF. Here the CDR3 DNA reads TGTGCCAGCAGCGCAGAGGGGACAGGATTAGGCTATGGCTACACCTTC.

The chain recombines TRBV30 with TRBJ1-2; 11 bases agree with TRBD1. Trimming at V came to 5 bases and at J to 3 bases, leaving 5 bases not matched to a gene. CDR1 and CDR2 from the germline V gene are GTSNPN and SVGIG (reference sequence). This CDR3 has 14 residues. CDR3 sequence: CAWFGQGAHYGYTF. The CDR3 nucleotides read TGTGCCTGGTTCGGACAGGGGGCGCACTATGGCTACACCTTC.

This chain links TRBV6-5 with TRBJ1-6; D is unresolved. Trimming left V 5 bases short and J 2 bases short, with 4 bases between. Germline assignment: CDR1 MNHEY and CDR2 SVGAGI. The CDR3 covers 13 residues. CDR3: CASSNTYNSPLHF. Here the CDR3 DNA reads TGTGCCAGCAGTAACACCTATAATTCACCCCTCCACTTT.

The rearrangement links TRBV24-1 to TRBJ2-1; a weak D match, TRBD2 (5 bases). Germline loops: CDR1 KGHDR, CDR2 SFDVKD. The CDR3 is 16 residues long. V was pared by 3 bases and J by 8 bases, with 19 bases between. The CDR3 region is CATSDAGLTRGYEQFF. DNA of the CDR3: TGTGCCACCAGTGATGCAGGTCTTACTAGAGGCTATGAGCAGTTCTTC.

The gene calls are TRBV5-6 and TRBJ2-7; D gene uncertain. CDR1 and CDR2 from the germline V gene are SGHDT and YYEEEE. The CDR3 covers 16 residues. The V gene lost 2 bases and the J gene lost 3 bases, with 18 bases spanning the gap. In DNA form, the CDR3 reads TGTGCCAGCAGCTTTGACTCGACTGGCTACAACTACGAGCAGTACTTC. Its protein is CASSFDSTGYNYEQYF.

Details on this clone: The same CDR3 is also encoded by other DNA sequences in this sample. The rearrangement links TRBV2 to TRBJ1-1; the D is unclear. There are 13 residues in the CDR3. Looked up from germline, CDR1 is SNHLY and CDR2 is FYNNEI. V was clipped by 6 bases and J by 0 bases, with 8 bases between them. CDR3 nucleotide sequence: TGTGCCAGCAGCGTCGACATGAACACTGAAGCTTTCTTT. As protein: CASSVDMNTEAFF. Drawing the rest from reference TRBV2 and TRBJ1-1, the complete variable domain is EPEVTQTPSHQVTQMGQEVILRCVPISNHLYFYWYRQILGQKVEFLVSFYNNEISEKSEIFDDQFSVERPDGSNFTLKIRSTKLEDSAMYFCASSVDMNTEAFFGQGTRLTVV.

The chain joins TRBV15 to TRBJ1-5; the D is unclear. The CDR3 consists of 15 residues. From germline, CDR1 is LNHNV and CDR2 YYDKDF (reference sequence). Trimming took 0 bases from V and 4 from J, leaving 10 bases between them. The CDR3, as DNA: TGTGCCACCAGCAGAGAATCCCCTAATAATCAGCCCCAGCATTTT. As protein: CATSRESPNNQPQHF.

This clone came up once. The rearrangement uses TRBV6-5 and TRBJ2-7; tentatively, D is TRBD2 (5 bases). The CDR3 runs 13 residues. CDR1 is MNHEY, CDR2 SVGAGI, per germline. V lost 6 bases and J 3 bases, leaving 12 bases between the germline ends. The CDR3 DNA follows: TGTGCCAGCAGCCCAAGCGGTTTCTACGAGCAGTACTTC. Its translation is CASSPSGFYEQYF.

J is TRBJ2-5 and V is TRBV18; 8 nucleotides match TRBD2. The CDR3 consists of 16 residues. CDR1 KGHSH and CDR2 LQKENI come from the germline V gene. The V segment lost 0 bases and the J segment 2 bases; nucleotides outside the gene matches: 5. CDR3 DNA sequence: TGTGCCAGCTCACCACCACATGGGACTAGACAAGAGACCCAGTACTTC. This codes for CASSPPHGTRQETQYF.

This chain connects TRBV19 to TRBJ2-7, with D possibly being TRBD1 (5 bases). The CDR3 has 12 amino acids. Trimming left V 5 bases short and J 3 bases short, with 8 bases between. Germline CDR1 is LNHDA and CDR2 is SQIVND (reference sequence). The CDR3 loop reads CASSAGYYEQYF. DNA for the CDR3: TGTGCCAGTAGTGCAGGGTACTACGAGCAGTACTTC.

The rearrangement links TRBV2 to TRBJ1-1; perhaps TRBD1 as D (5 bases). Trimming took 6 bases from V and 1 from J, leaving 12 bases between them. The CDR3 totals 14 residues. Germline-derived CDR1 and CDR2 are SNHLY and FYNNEI. The CDR3 loop is CASRLTQGNTEAFF. For the CDR3, the DNA is TGTGCCAGCAGACTAACTCAGGGGAACACTGAAGCTTTCTTT. Looking up the rest from reference TRBV2 and TRBJ1-1 gives the full variable domain: EPEVTQTPSHQVTQMGQEVILRCVPISNHLYFYWYRQILGQKVEFLVSFYNNEISEKSEIFDDQFSVERPDGSNFTLKIRSTKLEDSAMYFCASRLTQGNTEAFFGQGTRLTVV.

This clone showed up just a few times. This chain links TRBV30 with TRBJ2-6; TRBD1 aligns across 10 bases. This CDR3 region has 16 residues. V was pared by 2 bases and J by 4 bases, with 5 bases of the junction left unmatched. Germline loops: CDR1 GTSNPN, CDR2 SVGIG (reference sequence). CDR3 nucleotide sequence: TGTGCCTGGAGTCGACAGGGGGCAACAGGGGCCAACGTCCTGACTTTC. As protein: CAWSRQGATGANVLTF.

This chain connects TRBV5-4 to TRBJ2-1; perhaps TRBD1 as D (5 bases). CDR1 SGHNT and CDR2 YYREEE come from the germline V gene (reference sequence). The length of the CDR3 is 16 residues. The germline V and J ends were trimmed by 7 bases and 4 bases, with 21 bases remaining between them. Here the CDR3 reads CASGIQGVPGYNEQFF. The DNA for the CDR3 is TGTGCCAGCGGTATACAAGGGGTCCCTGGGTACAATGAGCAGTTCTTC.

The chain couples TRBV28 to TRBJ1-1; D unresolved. Germline loops: CDR1 MDHEN, CDR2 SYDVKM. V shed 7 bases and J shed 10 bases, with 22 bases lying between them. There are 14 residues in the CDR3. CDR3 sequence reads: CASTPSLSPVSAFF. The DNA for the CDR3 is TGTGCCAGCACCCCCTCACTTAGCCCGGTATCAGCTTTCTTT. Combining the CDR3 with reference TRBV28 and TRBJ1-1 gives the whole variable domain DVKVTQSSRYLVKRTGEKVFLECVQDMDHENMFWYRQDPGLGLRLIYFSYDVKMKEKGDIPEGYSVSREKKERFSLILESASTNQTSMYLCASTPSLSPVSAFFGQGTRLTVV.

The rearrangement joins TRBV25-1 to TRBJ2-7; weak D call: TRBD2 (6 bases). The CDR3 runs to 16 residues. Between the trimmed V and J ends, which lost 2 bases and 7 bases, there was a span of 21 bases. Germline V gene sequence: CDR1 MGHDK, CDR2 SYGVNS. CDR3 residues: CASSERSAGWREEQYF. The DNA for the CDR3 is TGTGCCAGCAGTGAACGCTCCGCAGGGTGGAGGGAGGAGCAGTACTTC.

V and J are TRBV7-9 and TRBJ2-1; D perhaps matches TRBD1 (6 bases). The CDR3 totals 15 residues. The V end lost 5 bases, the J end lost 8 bases, and 19 bases lay between the germline ends. Germline lookup yields CDR1 SEHNR and CDR2 FQNEAQ (reference sequence). The CDR3 coding sequence is TGTGCCAGCAGCCCCCGCGATTACAGGGTAGATGAGCAGTTCTTC. It translates to CASSPRDYRVDEQFF.

This chain links TRBV6-5 with TRBJ1-6; D might be TRBD1 (6 bases). The CDR3 has 15 residues. Germline CDR1 is MNHEY and CDR2 is SVGAGI. Trimming shortened V by 6 bases and J by 7 bases, and 16 bases separated the two germline ends. CDR3 loop: CASSYNGQRNSPLHF. CDR3 in DNA: TGTGCCAGCAGCTATAACGGACAGAGAAATTCACCCCTCCACTTT.